This T cell receptor (beta chain) is drawn from a study of shared clonotypes between healthy human individuals. The data were produced by immunoSEQ multiplex PCR, yet TCRdb's version contains in-frame clones alone and is incomplete. The data hold some 1,900,000 clones, with 85% to 95% observed a single time. Study-level findings and limits: Estimated clonotype richness was generally higher in naive than memory subsets.

There are 17 residues in the CDR3. The V gene end was trimmed by 5 bases and the J gene end by 2 bases; junction bases not matched to a gene: 10. The germline CDR1 and CDR2 sequences are SEHNR and FQNEAQ (reference sequence). As regards this clone: The antigen remains undetermined.

Cells designated naive CD8 were CD45RO-negative and were positively selected for CCR7, with terminally differentiated effector memory CD45RA+ cells excluded. This TCR was sampled from a man between 18 and 29 years old in good health. The chain carries TRBV7-9 and TRBJ1-3; 9 nucleotides match TRBD1. Material for sequencing was naive CD8+ T cells sorted from blood. CDR3 sequence (DNA): TGTGCCAGCAGCACTATCTCCGGGACAGGGCCTGGAAACACCATATATTTT. It yields the protein CASSTISGTGPGNTIYF.